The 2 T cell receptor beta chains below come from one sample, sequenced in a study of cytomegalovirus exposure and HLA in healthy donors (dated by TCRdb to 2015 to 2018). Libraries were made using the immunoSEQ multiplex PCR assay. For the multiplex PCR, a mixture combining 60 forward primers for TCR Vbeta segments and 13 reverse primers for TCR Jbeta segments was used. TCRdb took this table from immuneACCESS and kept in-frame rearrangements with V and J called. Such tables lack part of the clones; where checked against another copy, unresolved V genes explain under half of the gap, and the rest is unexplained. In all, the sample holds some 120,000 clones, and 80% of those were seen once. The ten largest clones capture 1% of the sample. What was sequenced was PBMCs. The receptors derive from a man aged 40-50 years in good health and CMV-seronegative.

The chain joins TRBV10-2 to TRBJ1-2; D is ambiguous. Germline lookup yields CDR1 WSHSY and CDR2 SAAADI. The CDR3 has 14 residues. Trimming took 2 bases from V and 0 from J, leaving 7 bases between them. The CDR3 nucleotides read TGCGCCAGCAGTGAGACGGGGTCTAACTATGGCTACACCTTC. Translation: CASSETGSNYGYTF.

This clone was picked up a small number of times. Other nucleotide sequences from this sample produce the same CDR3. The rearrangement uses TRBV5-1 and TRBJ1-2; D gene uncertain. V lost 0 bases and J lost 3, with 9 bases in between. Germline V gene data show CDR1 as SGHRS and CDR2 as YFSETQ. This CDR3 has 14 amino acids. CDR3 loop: CASSLAGEDYGYTF. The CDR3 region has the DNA TGCGCCAGCAGCTTGGCCGGAGAAGACTATGGCTACACCTTC.